This TCR beta chain derives from a study of CD8 T cells in ankylosing spondylitis. For this clonotype: Its specificity is unknown.

Whole-study findings and limits: A TCR beta motif of fewer than ten highly homologous variants seemed to mark ankylosing spondylitis blood. CD8+ cells made up the disease-linked clones, which were relatively rare in peripheral blood.

The V gene lost 5 bases and the J gene lost 3 bases, with 7 bases spanning the gap. CDR3 length: 12 amino acids. From the 5' RACE reads, TCRdb called clonotypes with MiXCR, one entry per CDR3 protein. The repertoire holds under 250,000 distinct CDR3 sequences, with more than 25% as singletons. The origin of this receptor is a male donor with ankylosing spondylitis or in good health (not recorded which). What was sequenced was blood, either unsorted or a sorted T cell fraction (not recorded which). The chain employs TRBV12-3 or TRBV12-4 and TRBJ2-5; no clear D. The CDR3 spells CASSSPEETQYF. The CDR3 DNA reads as TGTGCCAGCAGTAGCCCGGAAGAGACCCAGTACTTC.